This record looks at one T cell receptor beta chain sequence and its context. Within the sample, other DNA sequences also encode this same CDR3. The data were taken from a study of blood T cell repertoires in COVID-19. As for the study in general: Collection of acute and convalescent COVID-19 samples took place in the United States, Italy and Spain. PBMCs, B-cell-depleted T cells, or T cells provided the cDNA or gDNA that made up the material.

The ends were cut back, 5 bases at V and 2 bases at J, with 11 bases in the middle. The CDR3 extends over 14 amino acids. Germline CDR1 SEHNR, CDR2 FQNEAQ (reference sequence). In the source study's methods: Quantification of nucleated cells was approximated via reference gene primer amplification. Produced via immunoSEQ multiplex PCR; TCRdb's table is partial and in-frame only. D and trimming come from the DNA, and the V and J calls and clone size come from that table. Here the sample spans roughly 20,000 clones, about 90% being singletons. Material for sequencing was peripheral blood. V gene TRBV7-9 combines with J gene TRBJ2-3; a possible D gene is TRBD2 (6 bases). The TCR originated in a human donor in a cohort sampled during active COVID-19. The CDR3 DNA reads TGTGCCAGCAGCGGGACTGGATCCACAGATACGCAGTATTTT. It translates to CASSGTGSTDTQYF.